Shown below are 21 T cell receptor beta chains from a single sample sequenced in a study of blood T cell repertoires in COVID-19. Repertoires were generated with immunoSEQ multiplex PCR, while TCRdb's copy carries only in-frame clones and drops some. The data contain approximately 240,000 clones, roughly 87% of them singletons. The sample consisted of peripheral blood. These receptors were collected from a woman aged 18-35 years who had recovered from COVID-19.

The V and J genes are TRBV7-9 and TRBJ1-1, with D possibly matching TRBD1 (6 bases). The V gene's germline CDR1 is SEHNR and CDR2 FQNEAQ (reference sequence). V was pared by 2 bases and J by 5 bases, with 9 bases between. The length of the CDR3 is 13 residues. This CDR3 reads CASSLSQGTEAFF. DNA of the CDR3: TGTGCCAGCAGCTTATCACAGGGTACTGAAGCTTTCTTT. Looking up the rest from reference TRBV7-9 and TRBJ1-1 gives the full variable domain: DTGVSQNPRHKITKRGQNVTFRCDPISEHNRLYWYRQTLGQGPEFLTYFQNEAQLEKSRLLSDRFSAERPKGSFSTLEIQRTEQGDSAMYLCASSLSQGTEAFFGQGTRLTVV.

This clone was counted once. The genes are TRBV19 and TRBJ1-5, with D possibly being TRBD1 (5 bases). Trimming took 4 bases from V and 4 from J, leaving 11 bases between them. Germline CDR1 LNHDA, CDR2 SQIVND (reference sequence). The CDR3 sequence is 14 residues long. The CDR3 DNA follows: TGTGCCAGTAGTAGGGGCAGGGTAAATCAGCCCCAGCATTTT. Translating it yields CASSRGRVNQPQHF. Drawing the rest from reference TRBV19 and TRBJ1-5, the complete variable domain is DGGITQSPKYLFRKEGQNVTLSCEQNLNHDAMYWYRQDPGQGLRLIYYSQIVNDFQKGDIAEGYSVSREKKESFPLTVTSAQKNPTAFYLCASSRGRVNQPQHFGDGTRLSIL.

The rearrangement links TRBV27 to TRBJ2-1, with TRBD2 matching 10 bases. The CDR3 is 17 residues long. J lost 3 bases, V lost 5 bases, and 10 bases had no gene match. CDR1 MNHEY and CDR2 SMNVEV come from the germline V gene (reference sequence). The CDR3 nucleotides read TGTGCCAGCAGTCCAGCACTGGGGACTAGCGTCTACAATGAGCAGTTCTTC. It translates to CASSPALGTSVYNEQFF.

The J gene is TRBJ2-7, the V gene TRBV4-1; D may be TRBD2 (5 bases). Deletions cut 1 base from V and 6 bases from J, with 13 bases between. CDR3 length equals 14 residues. Per the germline V gene, CDR1 is MGHRA and CDR2 is YSYEKL. The CDR3 bases are TGCGCCAGCAGCCAAGCCGAACTAGTAGCCGAGCAGTACTTC. It yields the protein CASSQAELVAEQYF.

This rearrangement joins TRBV4-1 to TRBJ1-1; D remains unclear. Germline assignment: CDR1 MGHRA and CDR2 YSYEKL. The CDR3 totals 14 residues. V lost 0 bases and J lost 1, with 6 bases in between. The CDR3: CASSQDAGNTEAFF. CDR3 coding DNA: TGCGCCAGCAGCCAAGATGCGGGGAACACTGAAGCTTTCTTT.

The J gene is TRBJ2-7, the V gene TRBV19; 9 bases match TRBD1. From germline, CDR1 is LNHDA and CDR2 SQIVND (reference sequence). The CDR3 covers 15 residues. The V segment lost 3 bases and the J segment 3 bases; nucleotides outside the gene matches: 6. The CDR3: CASSITKGQGYEQYF. CDR3 DNA: TGTGCCAGTAGTATTACTAAGGGACAGGGCTACGAGCAGTACTTC.

The chain employs TRBV6-6 and TRBJ2-2, with D perhaps TRBD1 (5 bases). CDR1 is MNHNY and CDR2 is SVGAGI in the germline V gene (reference sequence). The CDR3 consists of 16 residues. V lost 2 bases to trimming and J lost 9 bases, with 19 bases between them. The chain's CDR3 is CASSYAGSSSSRELFF. CDR3 DNA sequence: TGTGCCAGCAGTTACGCAGGGTCGAGTAGTTCCAGGGAGCTGTTTTTT.

The rearrangement uses TRBV27 and TRBJ2-5; tentatively, D is TRBD1 (6 bases). CDR1 MNHEY and CDR2 SMNVEV come from the germline V gene (reference sequence). Trimming took 5 bases from V and 5 from J, leaving 15 bases between them. This CDR3 is 14 amino acids long. CDR3 protein: CASSGTGYSETQYF. DNA of the CDR3: TGTGCCAGCAGTGGAACAGGGTATTCCGAGACCCAGTACTTC.

This clone was picked up one time. The rearrangement joins TRBV15 to TRBJ1-1; D not certain. Germline assignment: CDR1 LNHNV and CDR2 YYDKDF (reference sequence). Trimming cost V 6 bases and J 5 bases, with 10 bases left between them. This CDR3 comprises 12 residues. Written as DNA, the CDR3 is TGTGCCACCAGAGATAGTCGTACTGAAGCTTTCTTT. This gives the protein CATRDSRTEAFF. Filled out from reference TRBV15 and TRBJ1-1, the complete variable domain reads DAMVIQNPRYQVTQFGKPVTLSCSQTLNHNVMYWYQQKSSQAPKLLFHYYDKDFNNEADTPDNFQSRRPNTSFCFLDIRSPGLGDTAMYLCATRDSRTEAFFGQGTRLTVV.

This sequence joins TRBV18 and TRBJ2-7, with 11 nucleotides matching TRBD2. J was trimmed by 3 bases and V by 3 bases; bases with no gene match: 1. CDR3 size: 14 residues. The germline gives CDR1 KGHSH, CDR2 LQKENI. The CDR3 DNA is TGTGCCAGCTCACCGGGACTAGCGGTCTACGAGCAGTACTTC. This encodes CASSPGLAVYEQYF.

DNA for the CDR3: TGTGCCAGCAGCTTGGTAGGGGCAGGACCCTACGAGCAGTACTTC. Translation: CASSLVGAGPYEQYF. The rearrangement links TRBV5-4 to TRBJ2-7, with TRBD1 as a possible D gene (5 bases). V was shortened by 0 bases and J by 2 bases, with 12 bases between the two germline ends. The CDR3 is made up of 15 amino acids. The germline V gene has CDR1 SGHNT and CDR2 YYREEE (reference sequence). The entire variable domain, with the rest obtained from reference TRBV5-4 and TRBJ2-7, is as follows: ETGVTQSPTHLIKTRGQQVTLRCSSQSGHNTVSWYQQALGQGPQFIFQYYREEENGRGNFPPRFSGLQFPNYSSELNVNALELDDSALYLCASSLVGAGPYEQYFGPGTRLTVT.

The chain carries TRBV6-1 and TRBJ1-2; 11 bases map to TRBD1. V dropped 1 base and J dropped 4; count of bases not matched to a gene: 5. This CDR3 region has 16 residues. The germline V gene has CDR1 MNHNS and CDR2 SASEGT. The CDR3 is CASSEEAGTGGYGYTF. The DNA for the CDR3 is TGTGCCAGCAGTGAAGAAGCCGGGACAGGGGGCTATGGCTACACCTTC.

Only one count was recorded for this clone. V is TRBV29-1 and J is TRBJ2-3; 8 bases agree with TRBD2. After removal of 3 bases from V and 14 bases from J, the junction contained 7 bases not matched to a gene. This CDR3 has 11 residues. Germline lookup yields CDR1 SQVTM and CDR2 ANQGSEA. As DNA, the CDR3 is TGCAGCGTTGAGGCCGGGAGGGCGGTGTATTTT. Translated, it gives CSVEAGRAVYF.

In DNA form, the CDR3 reads TGTGCCAGCAGTTACGGGGGAGGACAGGGCCAGTTCTTC. Translated: CASSYGGGQGQFF. The chain is built from TRBV6-2 or TRBV6-3 and TRBJ2-1, with 8 bases aligning to TRBD1. The germline gives CDR1 MNHEY, CDR2 SVGEGT. After removal of 2 bases from V and 13 bases from J, the junction contained 7 bases not matched to a gene. The CDR3 length is 13 residues.

In DNA, the CDR3 is TGCGCCAGCAGCCAAGATGCTCCTAGCGGGAGCGAGCAGTTCTTC. Its protein is CASSQDAPSGSEQFF. The gene calls are TRBV4-1 and TRBJ2-1; 10 bases are shared with TRBD2. This CDR3 contains 15 residues. V lost 0 bases and J lost 10; bases outside the gene matches: 6. From germline, CDR1 is MGHRA and CDR2 YSYEKL.

The chain is built from TRBV7-8 and TRBJ1-1; D gene ambiguous. The length of the CDR3 is 14 residues. V lost 0 bases, J lost 7 bases, and 12 bases lay in between. The germline CDR1 and CDR2 sequences are SGHVS and FQNEAQ. The CDR3 reads CASSLAGASSEAFF. CDR3 DNA sequence: TGTGCCAGCAGCTTAGCGGGCGCCTCCAGTGAAGCTTTCTTT.

This chain uses TRBV5-1 with TRBJ2-7, with D possibly being TRBD2 (6 bases). Germline-derived CDR1 and CDR2 are SGHRS and YFSETQ. The ends were cut back, 2 bases at V and 5 bases at J, with 14 bases in the middle. CDR3 length equals 14 residues. CDR3 sequence: CASSFGGLPNEQYF. The CDR3 DNA sequence: TGCGCCAGCAGCTTTGGGGGACTCCCGAACGAGCAGTACTTC.

This chain connects TRBV19 to TRBJ1-5; D is unclear. The CDR3 has 13 amino acids. The V gene lost 2 bases and the J gene lost 8 bases, with 10 bases spanning the gap. The germline V gene encodes CDR1 LNHDA and CDR2 SQIVND (reference sequence). The CDR3 DNA reads as TGTGCCAGTAGTATAAGAGGGTTGGAGCCCCAGCATTTT. It specifies CASSIRGLEPQHF.

The chain links TRBV24-1 to TRBJ2-2; 7 bases fit TRBD1. Germline V CDR1 and CDR2: KGHDR, SFDVKD. CDR3 length: 16 residues. V was pared by 4 bases and J by 7 bases, with 11 bases of the junction left unmatched. This CDR3 is CATSDPNDRAGGELFF. The CDR3 DNA follows: TGTGCCACCAGTGACCCGAATGACAGGGCGGGCGGGGAGCTGTTTTTT.

J is TRBJ2-3 and V is TRBV6-2 or TRBV6-3; TRBD1 matches 7 bases. Germline CDR1 reads MNHEY; CDR2 reads SVGEGT. This CDR3 comprises 13 residues. J was trimmed by 7 bases and V by 2 bases; bases with no gene match: 3. As DNA, the CDR3 is TGTGCCAGCAGTTACGGGGGACAGAATACGCAGTATTTT. It codes for CASSYGGQNTQYF.

The rearrangement links TRBV3-1 (or the pseudogene TRBV3-2) to TRBJ1-5; the D gene is possibly TRBD1 (5 bases). Per germline, CDR1 LGHDT and CDR2 YNNKEL (reference sequence). Trimming shortened V by 1 base and J by 1 base, and 8 bases separated the two germline ends. The CDR3 covers 15 residues. CDR3: CASSQGQLSNQPQHF. The DNA for the CDR3 is TGTGCCAGCAGCCAAGGACAGCTAAGCAATCAGCCCCAGCATTTT.